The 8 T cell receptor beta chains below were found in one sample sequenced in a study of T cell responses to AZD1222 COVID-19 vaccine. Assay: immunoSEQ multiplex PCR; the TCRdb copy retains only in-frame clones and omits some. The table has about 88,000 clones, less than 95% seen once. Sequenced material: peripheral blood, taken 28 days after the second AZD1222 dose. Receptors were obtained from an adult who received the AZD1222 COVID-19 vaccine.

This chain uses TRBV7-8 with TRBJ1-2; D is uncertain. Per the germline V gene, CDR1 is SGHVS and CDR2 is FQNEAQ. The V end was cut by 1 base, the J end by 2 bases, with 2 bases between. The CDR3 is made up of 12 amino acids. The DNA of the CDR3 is TGTGCCAGCAGCTTAGGAAACTATGGCTACACCTTC. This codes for CASSLGNYGYTF.

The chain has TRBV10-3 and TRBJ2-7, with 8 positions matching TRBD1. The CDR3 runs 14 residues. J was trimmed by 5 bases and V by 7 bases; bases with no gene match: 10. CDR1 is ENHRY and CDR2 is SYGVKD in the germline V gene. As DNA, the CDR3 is TGTGCCATCACCGAGGCAGGGGGCGAGGACGAGCAGTACTTC. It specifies CAITEAGGEDEQYF.

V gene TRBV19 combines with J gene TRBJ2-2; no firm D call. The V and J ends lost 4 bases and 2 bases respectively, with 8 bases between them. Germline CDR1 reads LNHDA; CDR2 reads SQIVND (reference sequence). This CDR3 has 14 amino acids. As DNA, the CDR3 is TGTGCCAGTAGTAGGCTACAAAACACCGGGGAGCTGTTTTTT. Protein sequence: CASSRLQNTGELFF.

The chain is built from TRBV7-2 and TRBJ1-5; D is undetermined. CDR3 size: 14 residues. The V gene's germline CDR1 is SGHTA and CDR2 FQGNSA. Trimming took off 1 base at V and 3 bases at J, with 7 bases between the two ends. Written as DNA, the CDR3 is TGTGCCAGCAGCTTAGTCACCCTCAATCAGCCCCAGCATTTT. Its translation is CASSLVTLNQPQHF.

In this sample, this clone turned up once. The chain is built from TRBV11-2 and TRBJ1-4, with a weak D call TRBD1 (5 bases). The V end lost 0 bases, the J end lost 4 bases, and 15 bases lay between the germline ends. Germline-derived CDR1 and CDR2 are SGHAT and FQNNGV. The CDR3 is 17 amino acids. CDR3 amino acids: CASSLDLAGLDNEKLFF. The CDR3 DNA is TGTGCCAGCAGCTTAGATCTGGCAGGGCTAGATAATGAAAAACTGTTTTTT.

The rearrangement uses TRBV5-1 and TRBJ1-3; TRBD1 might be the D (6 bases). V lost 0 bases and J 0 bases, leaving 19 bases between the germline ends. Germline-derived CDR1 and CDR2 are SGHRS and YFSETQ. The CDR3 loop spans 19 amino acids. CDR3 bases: TGCGCCAGCAGCTTGGGGGCTTTTAGGGACATGAGCTCTGGAAACACCATATATTTT. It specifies CASSLGAFRDMSSGNTIYF.

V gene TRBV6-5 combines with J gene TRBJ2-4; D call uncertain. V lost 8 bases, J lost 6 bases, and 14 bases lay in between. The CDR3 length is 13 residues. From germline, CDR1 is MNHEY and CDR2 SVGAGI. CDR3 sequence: CASDGPRGNIQYF. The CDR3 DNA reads TGTGCCAGCGACGGGCCCCGAGGAAACATTCAGTACTTC.

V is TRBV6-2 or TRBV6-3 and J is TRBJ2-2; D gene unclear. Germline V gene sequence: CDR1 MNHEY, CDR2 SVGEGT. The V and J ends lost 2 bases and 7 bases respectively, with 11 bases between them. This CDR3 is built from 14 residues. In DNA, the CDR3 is TGTGCCAGCAGTTACCCGGGTTCGGGCGGGGAGCTGTTTTTT. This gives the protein CASSYPGSGGELFF.